This T cell receptor (beta chain) was recovered during a study of T cell responses to AZD1222 COVID-19 vaccine (dated by TCRdb to the early 2020s). For the study in its entirety: AZD1222 recipients whose second dose came at about 4 weeks and those whose second dose came at about 12 weeks were combined into one group, since spike-specific TCR depth and breadth did not differ between the two schedules. A total of about 250 trial participants underwent TCR sequencing, of whom 200 to 220 had received two doses of AZD1222 and around 25 had received two doses of the MenACWY control vaccine. Enrollment into the trials was organized by age into subgroups of 18-55, 56-69 and 70-plus years, and those subgroups contained roughly 150, 30 and 60 TCR-sequenced participants, respectively. The investigation overall reported the following: Vaccine-associated CD4 TCRs spanned the whole spike protein, with dominant responses in regions 160-218 and 743-854. In the small 56-69-year group, the increase in depth fell short of significance, most likely because of low power. Conclusions about previously exposed vaccinees are limited, since just a handful of AZD1222 recipients were seropositive for SARS-CoV-2 at baseline. Because no day 14 peak-response samples were available, repertoires were characterized only after the peak T cell response. Nearly half of unique spike-specific TCRs reportedly recognized epitopes outside regions mutated in the B.1.351 and B.1.1.7 variants. Participants were mostly white British and included more females than males, and it was suggested by the authors that clonal diversity may have been underestimated. A significant rise in spike-specific TCR breadth and depth was observed after two AZD1222 doses relative to day 0 and relative to MenACWY recipients.

The CDR3 regions of human TCRbeta chains were analyzed by immunosequencing. The paper's processing steps were these. TCRs in the repertoires were compared against a reference library of SARS-CoV-2-specific TCRs that had been generated with the MIRA antigen-specificity platform. Breadth was defined as the fraction of unique TCRs that were SARS-CoV-2-associated. Depth was defined as the fraction of total T cells that were SARS-CoV-2-associated. Using the MIRA data, each spike-specific TCR was mapped to the spike region that the TCR reacts to and placed in a CD4 or CD8 class. Log10-transformed breadth and depth values were compared by one-way ANOVA with Sidak's multiple comparisons tests. This immuneACCESS table, as held by TCRdb, lists in-frame sequences with V and J called but not all clones. Of the missing ones, under half trace to an unresolved V gene in checked studies; the others have no known cause. D and trimming were read from the DNA, whereas the V and J calls and clone size are those reported in that table. This sample is represented by about 160,000 clones; roughly nine tenths of them were singletons. The ten largest account for approximately 7.2% of the sample.

Explained via the paper, the time point label denotes: baseline before first vaccination. The vaccinee samples were drawn from two UK trials, COV001 and COV002, one of which was a single-blind randomized controlled phase 2/3 trial testing AZD1222 (ChAdOx1 nCoV-19) in healthy adults. For TCRbeta chain sequencing, PBMC samples from trial participants were taken at day 0 and at day 28 after the second dose. Remarks on this clone: Which antigen it targets is not known. Base qualities are not provided; no much larger clone lies one nucleotide away.

The germline V gene specifies LGHNA as CDR1 and YSLEER as CDR2. The CDR3 has 15 amino acids, counting the end cysteine and phenylalanine. This entry keeps only the CDR3 DNA: 45 bases, framed from base 1. V is cut by 0 bases and J by 7 bases, and the space between the germline ends is 13 bases. This specimen was peripheral blood, taken on day 0 of AZD1222 vaccination. The receptor was isolated from an adult in good health. The chain couples TRBV4-3 to TRBJ1-5, with the D gene too uncertain to name. The CDR3 amino acid sequence is: CASSQDRRGWQPQHF. Read as DNA, the sequence is TGCGCCAGCAGCCAAGATCGGCGGGGATGGCAGCCCCAGCATTTT.